This entry describes one TCR beta chain. Its target is not known. This record belongs to a study of OX40 agonist ivuxolimab in advanced cancers. As for the study in general: Patients were given ivuxolimab, an antibody that agonizes OX40 (CD134).

Study-level results: Those patients achieving a partial response at 0.1-3.0 mg/kg showed among the lowest clonal expansion. Doses of 0.1 to 3.0 mg/kg were accompanied by clonal expansion of CD4+ and CD8+ blood T cells by week 6.

Only in-frame clones appear in the TCRdb table, and some are missing; sequencing was by immunoSEQ multiplex PCR. The sample lists about 19,000 clones, just over 85% occurring once. CDR3 length: 12 residues. Germline assignment: CDR1 MNHEY and CDR2 SVGAGI. Trimming removed 8 bases from V and 1 base from J, with 7 bases in between. This sample comprised CD4+ or CD8+ T cells sorted from blood, obtained in a trial of the OX40 agonist ivuxolimab. The chain uses TRBV6-5 and TRBJ2-3; no definite D call. The source is an adult with an advanced solid tumor such as melanoma, head and neck, liver or kidney cancer. The CDR3 bases are TGTGCCAGCCGTCGCGGCACAGATACGCAGTATTTT. It is translated as CASRRGTDTQYF.